This T cell receptor (beta chain) was identified during a study of beta chain features in type 1 diabetes. The study, taken as a whole, reports: Type 1 diabetes patients showed a moderate but significant shortening of TCRB CDR3s in all four CD4+ subsets.

Ten or more counts support this clone. As yet, its antigen is unknown. The entirety of the isolated RNA underwent reverse transcription, so expressed TCRB transcripts were sequenced. Profiled with immunoSEQ multiplex PCR; TCRdb holds only in-frame clones, not every one. Counted here are about 340,000 clones, around 9% occurring once; the ten biggest clones make up roughly 0.99%. The TCR comes from a man younger than 40 with type 1 diabetes. Sequenced material: central memory CD4+ T cells from blood.

This CDR3 reads CASSQGVDTNTEAFF. For the CDR3, the DNA is TGCGCCAGCAGCCAAGGAGTCGATACGAACACTGAAGCTTTCTTT. V and J are TRBV4-3 and TRBJ1-1, with unresolved D. The CDR3 is made up of 15 amino acids. Germline V lookup: CDR1 LGHNA, CDR2 YSLEER. Trimming left V 1 base short and J 1 base short, with 10 bases between.